The clone carrying this T cell receptor (beta chain) turned up a few times. Antigen unknown. This sample is drawn from a study of vaccination and CD4 T cells after COVID-19. Study summary: Convalescent study patients returned SARS-CoV-2 positive nasal swab PCR results, with 8 to 10 mild cases and one severe. The study collected post-vaccine samples a median around 67 days after dose two, with a range of 14 to 241. Stimulation of the cells used overlapping spike peptide pools from SARS-CoV-2 and from the common cold coronaviruses HCoV-NL63, HCoV-OC43 and HCoV-229E. Study results and limitations: Relatively few convalescent patients and no early post-infection timepoints were analyzed.

Oncomine TCR Beta short-read sequencing was applied to DNA from cultured CD4+ T cells. TCRdb ran MiXCR on the PCR reads and lists one entry per CDR3 protein. The sample includes more than 20,000 distinct CDR3 sequences, around two fifths seen only once; the top ten take around 6.9%. The V and J ends lost 3 bases and 3 bases respectively, with 15 bases between them. This CDR3 has 16 residues. Germline assignment: CDR1 LNHDA and CDR2 SQIVND (reference sequence). Treatment reported: roughly 10-day PBMC culture with coronavirus spike peptide pools or control peptides (ViraFEST assay). The sequence derives from a human donor who had recovered from COVID-19. J is TRBJ1-5 and V is TRBV19, with a possible D match to TRBD1 (5 bases). Material: CD4+ T cells from blood, cultured in vitro. The CDR3 DNA sequence: TGTGCCAGTAGTATTCAGGGCAGGCAGGACAATCAGCCCCAGCATTTT. It encodes CASSIQGRQDNQPQHF.